The 32 T cell receptor beta chains presented below share a single source sample, sequenced in a study of regulatory T cells in long-lasting Graves disease. Both iRepertoire HTBI primers and Arm-PCR of CDR3 regions were used to build the TCR beta libraries. MiXCR, applied by TCRdb to the multiplex PCR reads, yields one record per CDR3 protein. The sample contains about 420,000 distinct CDR3 sequences, roughly 17% of which appear only once. Time point indicated: newly diagnosed GD, antithyroid drugs for less than 3 months. Generation of the TCR library employed RNA extracted from PBMCs. The same sample was also studied in work on T cells in Graves' hyperthyroidism and ophthalmopathy.

The sequences come from peripheral blood mononuclear cells (PBMCs), collected at new diagnosis, from a patient treated with antithyroid drugs. The receptors originated from a woman between 18 and 29 years old with Graves disease.

The CDR3 DNA is TGTGCCAGTAGTATACCCCGGACGGGTAAGATTGAAGCTTTCTTT. This encodes CASSIPRTGKIEAFF. This chain links TRBV19 with TRBJ1-1; D remains unclear. Germline V gene sequence: CDR1 LNHDA, CDR2 SQIVND (reference sequence). The CDR3 runs 15 residues. Trimming left V 2 bases short and J 7 bases short, with 17 bases between.

To note about this clonotype: A single base is all that separates this from a far larger clone, so a read error is likely. The rearrangement uses TRBV11-2 and TRBJ2-1, with unresolved D. CDR1 and CDR2 (germline): SGHAT, FQNNGV. The CDR3 contains 15 residues. Trimming stripped 0 bases from V and 13 bases from J, with 19 bases between. The CDR3 DNA is TGTGCCAGCAGCTTAGATTCGGTGAGAGGAGAGACCCAGTTCTTC. Amino acids: CASSLDSVRGETQFF.

This clonotype was recorded many times. The chain couples TRBV3-1 to TRBJ2-1; D gene uncertain. The germline gives CDR1 LGHDT, CDR2 YNNKEL (reference sequence). This CDR3 contains 12 residues. The V and J ends lost 4 bases and 7 bases respectively, with 8 bases between them. DNA for the CDR3: TGTGCCAGCAGCCCCCTAGGGAATGAGCAGTTCTTC. Its translation: CASSPLGNEQFF.

In its sample, this clonotype was seen once. A far larger clone is off by one base, so a read error is likely. V is TRBV12-3 or TRBV12-4 and J is TRBJ2-1; 11 bases match TRBD2. The length of the CDR3 is 17 residues. The J segment lost 5 bases and the V segment lost 5 bases, leaving 11 bases of the junction unmatched. As DNA, the CDR3 is TGTGCCAGCAGTCCCCGACTAGCGGGGCCCCATAACAATGAGCAGTTCTTC. Protein sequence: CASSPRLAGPHNNEQFF.

V usage is TRBV12-3 or TRBV12-4 and J usage is TRBJ1-1, with D unresolved. Between the trimmed V and J ends, which lost 1 base and 5 bases, there was a span of 14 bases. CDR3 length equals 15 residues. This CDR3 reads CASSLVRRVGTEAFF. The DNA of the CDR3 is TGTGCCAGCAGTTTAGTCAGAAGGGTCGGGACTGAAGCTTTCTTT.

This rearrangement joins TRBV28 to TRBJ2-3; D possibly corresponds to TRBD1 (6 bases). The J call is uncertain, as TRBJ2-5 better fits the DNA end. The germline V gene has CDR1 MDHEN and CDR2 SYDVKM. CDR3 length: 13 residues. CDR3 coding DNA: TGTGCCAGCAGTTATAACAGGGCAGAGACCCAGTACTTC. It translates to CASSYNRAETQYF.

To note about this clonotype: With a much larger clone just one base away, this may be a read error. CDR3 sequence reads: CSARGLAGANEQFF. CDR3 nucleotide sequence: TGCAGTGCTAGAGGGCTAGCGGGAGCCAATGAGCAGTTCTTC. V gene TRBV20-1 combines with J gene TRBJ2-1; TRBD2 matches 10 bases. Germline V CDR1 and CDR2: DFQATT, SNEGSKA (reference sequence). This CDR3 contains 14 residues. V gave up 1 base and J gave up 6 bases; unmatched junction bases: 3.

This clonotype was observed a handful of times. This chain connects TRBV6-2 or TRBV6-3 to TRBJ2-1, with 13 nucleotides matching TRBD2. Unmatched junction bases numbered 14, after V lost 5 bases and J lost 13 bases. CDR1 is MNHEY and CDR2 is SVGEGT in the germline V gene. CDR3 size: 16 residues. The CDR3 bases are TGTGCCAGCAGTGAACCCAGGGGACTAGCGGGATTCCGACAGTTCTTC. Translated, it gives CASSEPRGLAGFRQFF.

This clonotype was counted a few times. The chain has TRBV20-1 and TRBJ2-1, with 7 positions matching TRBD2. Trimming took 4 bases from V and 0 from J; bases not matched to a gene: 15. Germline V gene lookup returns CDR1 DFQATT and CDR2 SNEGSKA (reference sequence). This CDR3 contains 18 residues. The CDR3 loop is CSATPRDSGLLSYNEQFF. The CDR3 coding sequence is TGCAGTGCTACCCCGCGGGATAGCGGGTTACTCTCCTACAATGAGCAGTTCTTC.

This clonotype occurred many times. The chain recombines TRBV12-5 with TRBJ2-1; 15 nucleotides agree with TRBD2. This CDR3 contains 21 residues. J was trimmed by 5 bases and V by 4 bases; bases with no gene match: 18. From germline, CDR1 is LGHNT and CDR2 FRNRAP. The CDR3 here is CASGSIPGGLAGGQKHNEQFF. CDR3 sequence (DNA): TGTGCTAGTGGTTCAATCCCCGGGGGACTAGCGGGAGGCCAGAAGCACAATGAGCAGTTCTTC.

V gene TRBV4-3 combines with J gene TRBJ2-2, with D tentatively TRBD1 (5 bases). The CDR3 is 15 amino acids. Germline CDR1 LGHNA, CDR2 YSLEER. V was trimmed by 0 bases and J by 7 bases, leaving 12 bases between them. The CDR3 spells CASSQDSRVGGELFF. DNA for the CDR3: TGCGCCAGCAGCCAAGATAGCAGGGTTGGCGGGGAGCTGTTTTTT.

The table lists this clonotype with many counts. The V gene is TRBV28, the J gene TRBJ2-3, with 9 bases aligning to TRBD1. The J call may be mistaken, given a closer DNA end match to TRBJ2-5. The CDR3 loop spans 14 amino acids. Germline lookup yields CDR1 MDHEN and CDR2 SYDVKM. The CDR3 DNA reads as TGTGCCAGCAGCCTGGGACAGGGAACAGAGACCCAGTACTTC. Translating gives CASSLGQGTETQYF.

This clonotype has ten or more counts. The CDR3: CASSLGQGYQPQHF. CDR3 in DNA: TGTGCCAGCAGTTTGGGACAGGGGTATCAGCCCCAGCATTTT. The J gene is TRBJ1-5, the V gene TRBV27, with 10 bases that match TRBD1. The V gene end was trimmed by 3 bases and the J gene end by 5 bases; junction bases not matched to a gene: 1. The germline V gene encodes CDR1 MNHEY and CDR2 SMNVEV (reference sequence). This CDR3 contains 14 residues.

This clonotype was picked up many times. The rearrangement joins TRBV30 to TRBJ2-7; the D is unclear. Germline loops: CDR1 GTSNPN, CDR2 SVGIG (reference sequence). The CDR3 contains 13 residues. V was clipped by 5 bases and J by 0 bases, with 11 bases between them. The CDR3 DNA reads as TGTGCCTGGGCCCACGCTAACTCCTACGAGCAGTACTTC. Its translation is CAWAHANSYEQYF.

This clonotype has at least ten counts. J is TRBJ2-3 and V is TRBV20-1; 10 bases fit TRBD2. From germline, CDR1 is DFQATT and CDR2 SNEGSKA (reference sequence). V gave up 1 base and J gave up 3 bases; unmatched junction bases: 7. The CDR3 contains 16 residues. The CDR3 DNA is TGCAGTGCTAGAGGGAGCCTAGCGGGAGTTACAGATACGCAGTATTTT. Its protein is CSARGSLAGVTDTQYF.

This clonotype was seen at least ten times. The CDR3 DNA reads TGTGCCAGCAGCCCTCGTCGACTAGCGGGAATGGATACGCAGTATTTT. It codes for CASSPRRLAGMDTQYF. This chain joins TRBV7-2 and TRBJ2-3; 11 bases agree with TRBD2. The CDR3 is 16 amino acids. V was pared by 5 bases and J by 6 bases, with 10 bases of the junction left unmatched. CDR1 is SGHTA and CDR2 is FQGNSA in the germline V gene. Based on the CDR3 plus reference TRBV7-2 and TRBJ2-3, the full variable domain is GAGVSQSPSNKVTEKGKDVELRCDPISGHTALYWYRQSLGQGLEFLIYFQGNSAPDKSGLPSDRFSAERTGGSVSTLTIQRTQQEDSAVYLCASSPRRLAGMDTQYFGPGTRLTVL.

The chain carries TRBV15 and TRBJ2-1; D is ambiguous. Germline V gene sequence: CDR1 LNHNV, CDR2 YYDKDF (reference sequence). This CDR3 comprises 14 residues. V gave up 4 bases and J gave up 7 bases, with 14 bases separating them. The CDR3 loop reads CATSTSTYWNEQFF. The CDR3 DNA follows: TGTGCCACCAGCACTAGTACGTATTGGAATGAGCAGTTCTTC.

This clonotype appeared many times. The rearrangement uses TRBV11-2 and TRBJ2-7; 7 nucleotides agree with TRBD2. The germline CDR1 and CDR2 sequences are SGHAT and FQNNGV. Trimming removed 5 bases from V and 0 bases from J; junction bases left unmatched: 4. The CDR3 runs to 14 residues. This CDR3 reads CASSQSGASYEQYF. The CDR3 bases are TGTGCCAGCAGCCAGAGCGGGGCCTCCTACGAGCAGTACTTC.

This clonotype was seen repeatedly, ten times or more. The chain recombines TRBV5-1 with TRBJ1-4; 7 bases match TRBD1. V shed 4 bases, J shed 5 bases, and the junction held 5 bases outside the gene matches. Germline CDR1 and CDR2: SGHRS and YFSETQ. This CDR3 spans 14 amino acids. CDR3 DNA: TGCGCCAGCAGCGGAGGGACAGCAAATGAAAAACTGTTTTTT. Translated, it gives CASSGGTANEKLFF. Full variable domain (missing parts from reference TRBV5-1 and TRBJ1-4): KAGVTQTPRYLIKTRGQQVTLSCSPISGHRSVSWYQQTPGQGLQFLFEYFSETQRNKGNFPGRFSGRQFSNSRSEMNVSTLELGDSALYLCASSGGTANEKLFFGSGTQLSVL.

At least ten counts were recorded for this clonotype. The chain couples TRBV6-2 or TRBV6-3 to TRBJ2-1, with a weak D call TRBD1 (5 bases). CDR3 size: 15 residues. Germline assignment: CDR1 MNHEY and CDR2 SVGEGT. The ends were cut back, 2 bases at V and 13 bases at J, with 21 bases in the middle. Here the CDR3 DNA reads TGTGCCAGCAGTTACGGACCGCCAGGGCAAGGTGAACAGTTCTTC. Translation: CASSYGPPGQGEQFF.

The V call is TRBV20-1, the J call TRBJ2-7, with 11 nucleotides matching TRBD2. The V gene's germline CDR1 is DFQATT and CDR2 SNEGSKA (reference sequence). This CDR3 contains 13 residues. This CDR3 is CSTGLAGTYEQYF. CDR3 in DNA: TGCAGCACTGGACTAGCGGGCACCTACGAGCAGTACTTC.

The chain uses TRBV6-1 and TRBJ1-3; D is undetermined. Trimming took off 4 bases at V and 3 bases at J, with 13 bases between the two ends. Germline lookup yields CDR1 MNHNS and CDR2 SASEGT. The length of the CDR3 is 15 residues. The CDR3 DNA is TGTGCCAGCAGTGGGAGCATCGCTTATGGAAACACCATATATTTT. Translated, it gives CASSGSIAYGNTIYF.

This chain joins TRBV14 and TRBJ2-2; 8 nucleotides align to TRBD1. The V segment lost 1 base and the J segment 4 bases; nucleotides outside the gene matches: 2. This CDR3 is 15 amino acids long. Germline loops: CDR1 SGHDN, CDR2 FVKESK. For the CDR3, the DNA is TGTGCCAGCAGCCAAGGGACAGGGAGCACCGGGGAGCTGTTTTTT. It encodes CASSQGTGSTGELFF.

This clonotype was seen a handful of times. The germline gene is not matched at one end of the junction; a read error may be the cause. The V call is TRBV28, the J call TRBJ1-4; D not resolved. This CDR3 has 8 amino acids. The germline CDR1 and CDR2 sequences are MDHEN and SYDVKM. The CDR3: CASSDASF. As DNA, the CDR3 is TGTGCCAGCAGCGACGCCTCTTTT. Combining the CDR3 with reference TRBV28 and TRBJ1-4 gives the whole variable domain DVKVTQSSRYLVKRTGEKVFLECVQDMDHENMFWYRQDPGLGLRLIYFSYDVKMKEKGDIPEGYSVSREKKERFSLILESASTNQTSMYLCASSDASFGSGTQLSVL.

The chain is built from TRBV6-2 or TRBV6-3 and TRBJ2-1; 11 bases agree with TRBD2. The germline CDR1 and CDR2 sequences are MNHEY and SVGEGT. The CDR3 runs to 16 residues. Trimming at V came to 5 bases and at J to 8 bases, leaving 11 bases not matched to a gene. The CDR3 DNA is TGTGCCAGCAGTCCTCTTTTTAGCGGGAGGGGCTATGAGCAGTTCTTC. Its protein product is CASSPLFSGRGYEQFF.

This clonotype showed up many times. The rearrangement links TRBV7-3 to TRBJ2-1, with 10 bases aligning to TRBD2. Germline V gene data show CDR1 as SGHTA and CDR2 as FQGTGA. There are 16 residues in the CDR3. V was pared by 3 bases and J by 4 bases, with 6 bases of the junction left unmatched. In DNA, the CDR3 is TGTGCCAGCAGCTTGGATATTAGCGGGAGGTACAATGAGCAGTTCTTC. Translated: CASSLDISGRYNEQFF.

This clonotype came up many times. V gene TRBV7-6 combines with J gene TRBJ1-2; TRBD1 matches at 7 bases. After removal of 1 base from V and 6 bases from J, the junction contained 8 bases not matched to a gene. The CDR3 totals 15 residues. Per the germline V gene, CDR1 is SGHVS and CDR2 is FNYEAQ. Here the CDR3 DNA reads TGTGCCAGCAGCTTAGGTGCAGGGGGGGTGAATGGCTACACCTTC. Translating gives CASSLGAGGVNGYTF.

This clonotype was observed a handful of times. The V call is TRBV7-3, the J call TRBJ1-1; D is ambiguous. The V gene's germline CDR1 is SGHTA and CDR2 FQGTGA. Trimming pared 1 base from V and 5 bases from J, leaving 8 bases between. The CDR3 extends over 13 amino acids. CDR3 residues: CASSLNTKTEAFF. The CDR3 DNA sequence: TGTGCCAGCAGCTTAAATACGAAAACTGAAGCTTTCTTT.

About this clonotype: Mismatch with germline at one junction end may stem from a read error. The V call is TRBV7-9, the J call TRBJ2-1; D possibly corresponds to TRBD1 (5 bases). The germline V gene encodes CDR1 SEHNR and CDR2 FQNEAQ (reference sequence). The length of the CDR3 is 15 residues. The CDR3 is CANSPTLGPANEQFF. The CDR3 DNA is TGTGCCAACAGCCCAACTTTGGGGCCGGCGAATGAGCAGTTCTTC.

Regarding this clonotype: Being one base from a much bigger clone, this may be a read error. This rearrangement joins TRBV28 to TRBJ1-4; no firm D call. CDR3 length equals 13 residues. Germline-derived CDR1 and CDR2 are MDHEN and SYDVKM. In DNA, the CDR3 is TGTGCCGGCAGTTCTCGAAGCCACGAAAAACTGTTTTTT. This encodes CAGSSRSHEKLFF.

CDR3 sequence: CSARVRGGTSDSTDTQYF. CDR3 bases: TGCAGTGCTAGGGTCCGGGGAGGGACTAGCGACAGCACAGATACGCAGTATTTT. The V call is TRBV20-1, the J call TRBJ2-3, with 10 positions matching TRBD2. CDR1 and CDR2 from the germline V gene are DFQATT and SNEGSKA (reference sequence). CDR3 size: 18 residues. The V and J ends lost 3 bases and 0 bases, in that order; junction bases with no gene match: 12.

This clonotype was counted ten times or more. An end of the junction differs from the germline gene, which may be a read error. This rearrangement joins TRBV5-1 to TRBJ2-6; D is undetermined. This CDR3 region has 14 residues. Germline V CDR1 and CDR2: SGHRS, YFSETQ. The CDR3 spells CASSLPSGANVLTF. The CDR3 DNA reads TGTGCCAGCAGCTTACCGTCTGGGGCCAACGTCCTGACTTTC.